This T cell receptor (beta chain) was identified in a study of T cells in Graves' hyperthyroidism and ophthalmopathy. Background on the study: Peripheral blood was taken when the disease was first diagnosed, before any treatment began. Study observations and caveats: By a 13 V-J model, ophthalmopathy was set apart from stable hyperthyroidism.

Amplification of TCR beta CDR3 regions was performed using RNA transcripts as template. Carried out on the TCR CDR3, a first-round RT-PCR used the HTBI primer set. A single record per CDR3 protein comes from TCRdb applying MiXCR to the multiplex PCR reads. This table holds fewer than 550,000 distinct CDR3 sequences, 15% to 18% found once. This clonotype was seen at least ten times. Its antigen is not known. Lactation, pregnancy, other autoimmune disease or uncontrolled infection led to exclusion of patients. Germline assignment: CDR1 MNHEY and CDR2 SMNVEV (reference sequence). V trimming: 5 bases; J trimming: 3 bases; junction bases outside the gene matches: 5. This CDR3 has 15 amino acids.

The material sequenced was blood. The chain recombines TRBV27 with TRBJ1-5; 9 bases map to TRBD1. The TCR sequence derives from a woman between 18 and 30 years old with Graves' hyperthyroidism. The CDR3 DNA sequence: TGTGCCAGCAGTACGCGACAGGGGGACAATCAGCCCCAGCATTTT. This codes for CASSTRQGDNQPQHF.